Below, 29 T cell receptor beta chains from the same sample are listed, as sequenced in a study of CD8+CD57+ T cells in acquired aplastic anemia. Profiling that covered TCR beta VDJ and CDR3 relied on genomic DNA as its template. TCRdb independently ran MiXCR on the reads; one entry per CDR3 protein. Of around 180,000 distinct CDR3 sequences in the sample, 55% to 75% were seen once. Sample: sorted CD4+, CD8+, or CD8+CD57+ T cells (not recorded which) from PBMCs. The receptor set was obtained from a human donor in good health.

The sample holds many counts of this clonotype. V and J are TRBV5-6 and TRBJ2-7, with 9 bases that match TRBD1. The trim removed 0 bases at V and 7 bases at J, leaving 8 bases unmatched. Germline values: CDR1 SGHDT, CDR2 YYEEEE. The CDR3 has 15 residues. The CDR3 here is CASSLEPQGAGEQYF. DNA of the CDR3: TGTGCCAGCAGCTTGGAGCCACAGGGGGCAGGGGAGCAGTACTTC.

This clonotype was seen just once. V gene TRBV5-6 combines with J gene TRBJ2-3, with D possibly matching TRBD1 (5 bases). This CDR3 comprises 14 residues. CDR1 is SGHDT, CDR2 YYEEEE, per germline. Trimming shortened V by 2 bases and J by 3 bases, and 10 bases separated the two germline ends. The CDR3 reads CASSFDSITDTQYF. The CDR3 nucleotides read TGTGCCAGCAGCTTCGACAGTATTACAGATACGCAGTATTTT.

The CDR3 here is CASSLSNYGYTF. CDR3 DNA: TGTGCCAGCAGCTTGAGTAACTATGGCTACACCTTC. This chain connects TRBV7-2 to TRBJ1-2; no clear D. This CDR3 is 12 amino acids long. The germline V gene has CDR1 SGHTA and CDR2 FQGNSA. V shed 3 bases and J shed 1 base, with 3 bases lying between them.

This clonotype has ten or more counts. The V and J genes are TRBV4-1 and TRBJ2-2; D perhaps matches TRBD2 (5 bases). CDR3 length: 14 residues. Trimming removed 5 bases from V and 1 base from J, with 8 bases in between. Germline CDR1 MGHRA, CDR2 YSYEKL. CDR3 nucleotide sequence: TGCGCCAGCAGCGAGAGCGGGAACACCGGGGAGCTGTTTTTT. Its protein product is CASSESGNTGELFF.

This sequence joins TRBV6-1 and TRBJ2-7; D is uncertain. Germline V gene lookup returns CDR1 MNHNS and CDR2 SASEGT. The length of the CDR3 is 15 residues. V lost 3 bases, J lost 0 bases, and 12 bases lay in between. The CDR3 nucleotides are TGTGCCAGCAGTGAGGGGTCTTTGAGCTCCTACGAGCAGTACTTC. Its translation: CASSEGSLSSYEQYF.

This clonotype was seen just once. A read error may explain this, as a much larger clone is one base away. The gene calls are TRBV4-1 and TRBJ2-1; 13 positions match TRBD2. The CDR3 is 16 amino acids. CDR1 is MGHRA and CDR2 is YSYEKL in the germline V gene. CDR3 protein: CASSPIRTSGSYEQLF. The CDR3 nucleotides read TGCGCCAGCAGCCCAATAAGGACTAGCGGGAGTTATGAGCAGCTCTTC.

This clonotype was observed a few times. This rearrangement joins TRBV2 to TRBJ2-5, with D possibly TRBD1 on 5 matching bases. The CDR3 consists of 16 residues. Germline lookup yields CDR1 SNHLY and CDR2 FYNNEI. Trimming removed 2 bases at V and 5 bases at J, with 18 bases between. CDR3 nucleotides: TGTGCCAGCAGTGAATTTGGGGCCAGGGTGGGGGAGACCCAGTACTTC. This codes for CASSEFGARVGETQYF.

The V gene is TRBV9, the J gene TRBJ1-2, with D hard to call. V was pared by 5 bases and J by 2 bases, with 19 bases between. Germline CDR1 reads SGDLS; CDR2 reads YYNGEE. The CDR3 covers 16 residues. For the CDR3, the DNA is TGTGCCAGCAGTGGAGATAGAGAGACCCTCAACTATGGCTACACCTTC. Protein: CASSGDRETLNYGYTF.

In regard to this clonotype: An end of the junction differs from the germline gene, which may be a read error. The chain has TRBV7-9 and TRBJ1-2; perhaps TRBD1 as D (6 bases). CDR3 size: 13 residues. From germline, CDR1 is SEHNR and CDR2 FQNEAQ (reference sequence). CDR3 region: CASSSRQLGGYAF. The CDR3 nucleotides are TGTGCCAGCAGCTCACGACAGCTTGGGGGCTACGCCTTC.

The chain recombines TRBV3-1 with TRBJ2-7, with a weak D call TRBD2 (5 bases). The CDR3 has 17 amino acids. Trimming took off 0 bases at V and 7 bases at J, with 22 bases between the two ends. From germline, CDR1 is LGHDT and CDR2 YNNKEL (reference sequence). This CDR3 reads CASSQDKEGVWSGEQYF. The CDR3 DNA sequence: TGTGCCAGCAGCCAAGATAAGGAAGGAGTATGGTCGGGGGAGCAGTACTTC.

This clonotype was seen ten or more times. V usage is TRBV7-2 and J usage is TRBJ2-3; TRBD1 matches at 9 bases. The CDR3 runs 16 residues. Trimming removed 3 bases from V and 2 bases from J; junction bases left unmatched: 6. The germline gives CDR1 SGHTA, CDR2 FQGNSA. CDR3 loop: CASSLRQGGDTDTQYF. The CDR3 DNA is TGTGCCAGCAGCTTGCGACAGGGGGGAGACACAGATACGCAGTATTTT.

This clonotype was seen repeatedly, ten times or more. This chain connects TRBV6-5 to TRBJ2-1; D is uncertain. Trimming shortened V by 0 bases and J by 4 bases, and 4 bases separated the two germline ends. CDR1 is MNHEY and CDR2 is SVGAGI in the germline V gene. CDR3 length equals 13 residues. The CDR3 is CASSYSLYNEQFF. CDR3 nucleotide sequence: TGTGCCAGCAGTTACTCCTTATACAATGAGCAGTTCTTC.

In this sample, this clonotype turned up a few times. The chain carries TRBV29-1 and TRBJ2-1; D not certain. Deletions cut 8 bases from V and 8 bases from J, with 13 bases between. This CDR3 spans 11 amino acids. The germline gives CDR1 SQVTM, CDR2 ANQGSEA. The CDR3 DNA reads TGCAGCTTCCGGAGAGACCATGAGCAGTTCTTC. Translated, it gives CSFRRDHEQFF.

This clonotype has a count of ten or more. V is TRBV4-1 and J is TRBJ2-7, with D possibly being TRBD1 (6 bases). Germline loops: CDR1 MGHRA, CDR2 YSYEKL. This CDR3 region has 15 residues. Trimming took off 1 base at V and 2 bases at J, with 12 bases between the two ends. The CDR3: CASSQVQGPPYEQYF. The CDR3 nucleotides read TGCGCCAGCAGCCAAGTACAGGGTCCCCCCTACGAGCAGTACTTC.

The J gene is TRBJ2-7, the V gene TRBV6-6; possibly TRBD1 or TRBD2 for D (5 bases each). The CDR3 is 15 residues long. The V and J ends lost 6 bases and 1 base respectively, with 16 bases between them. From germline, CDR1 is MNHNY and CDR2 SVGAGI (reference sequence). The CDR3 reads CASSPFGAGSYEQYF. The CDR3 DNA reads as TGTGCCAGCAGCCCCTTCGGGGCTGGTTCCTACGAGCAGTACTTC.

As for this clonotype: This may stem from a read error, because a much larger clone lies one nucleotide away. The chain has TRBV9 and TRBJ2-1, with D possibly being TRBD1 or TRBD2 (6 bases each). Trimming pared 2 bases from V and 6 bases from J, leaving 9 bases between. Germline V gene data show CDR1 as SGDLS and CDR2 as YYNGEE. There are 13 residues in the CDR3. CDR3 sequence reads: CASSVGGFNEQFF. The CDR3 DNA is TGTGCCAGCAGCGTGGGGGGCTTCAATGAGCAGTTCTTC.

This clonotype was recorded once. The chain uses TRBV12-3 or TRBV12-4 and TRBJ1-2, with a weak D call TRBD1 (6 bases). Trimming removed 5 bases at V and 4 bases at J, with 20 bases between. The CDR3 has 16 residues. CDR3 residues: CASSTLGNRDPYGYTF. The CDR3 DNA follows: TGTGCCAGCAGTACCCTGGGGAACAGGGATCCCTATGGCTACACCTTC.

This clonotype showed up just once. The chain employs TRBV19 and TRBJ1-6, with TRBD1 matching over 10 bases. Germline V CDR1 and CDR2: LNHDA, SQIVND (reference sequence). The junction had 6 bases not matched to a gene; V was cut back by 5 bases and J by 5 bases. The CDR3 sequence is 16 residues long. The CDR3 region is CASSPTTGGNNSPLHF. The CDR3 DNA sequence: TGTGCCAGTAGTCCGACGACAGGGGGCAATAATTCACCCCTCCACTTT.

The chain couples TRBV10-2 to TRBJ2-5; D is perhaps TRBD2 (5 bases). The germline CDR1 and CDR2 sequences are WSHSY and SAAADI. Trimming pared 2 bases from V and 3 bases from J, leaving 22 bases between. CDR3 length equals 18 residues. The CDR3 DNA reads TGCGCCAGCAGTGAGGGGAGTAGTTGGGGTTTGGGTAAAGAGACCCAGTACTTC. It codes for CASSEGSSWGLGKETQYF.

This chain links TRBV29-1 with TRBJ1-2; D is possibly TRBD1 (6 bases). Deletions cut 2 bases from V and 3 bases from J, with 13 bases between. Looked up from germline, CDR1 is SQVTM and CDR2 is ANQGSEA. This CDR3 region has 14 residues. The CDR3 bases are TGCAGCGTTGAAAGGGCAGGGGTGGACTATGGCTACACCTTC. Translating gives CSVERAGVDYGYTF.

This clonotype was recorded many times. The genes are TRBV15 and TRBJ2-1, with 10 nucleotides matching TRBD2. Trimming took 5 bases from V and 5 from J; bases not matched to a gene: 6. The CDR3 extends over 15 amino acids. CDR1 is LNHNV, CDR2 YYDKDF, per germline (reference sequence). Written as DNA, the CDR3 is TGTGCCACCAGCCTTAGCGGGAGGATCAACAATGAGCAGTTCTTC. The encoded protein is CATSLSGRINNEQFF.

The J gene is TRBJ1-2, the V gene TRBV5-6, with TRBD1 matching over 8 bases. This CDR3 is 16 amino acids long. Germline loops: CDR1 SGHDT, CDR2 YYEEEE. J lost 5 bases, V lost 2 bases, and 11 bases had no gene match. CDR3 DNA sequence: TGTGCCAGCAGCTTAAGGACAGGGAACCCCACATATGGCTACACCTTC. This codes for CASSLRTGNPTYGYTF.

This rearrangement joins TRBV10-2 to TRBJ2-7, with D uncertain. CDR1 is WSHSY, CDR2 SAAADI, per germline. There are 14 residues in the CDR3. V gave up 3 bases and J gave up 3 bases, with 12 bases separating them. Here the CDR3 DNA reads TGCGCCAGCAGTGAACCGGGCTTGGACTACGAGCAGTACTTC. Translation: CASSEPGLDYEQYF.

In this sample, this clonotype turned up many times. Written as DNA, the CDR3 is TGCGCCAGCAGTACCCTGTTGTACAATGAGCAGTTCTTC. Residues: CASSTLLYNEQFF. The rearrangement links TRBV10-2 to TRBJ2-1; no firm D call. In germline, CDR1 is WSHSY, CDR2 SAAADI. The CDR3 contains 13 residues. The V end was cut by 5 bases, the J end by 4 bases, with 9 bases between.

This clonotype has just a few counts. This rearrangement joins TRBV9 to TRBJ2-7, with D perhaps TRBD1 (6 bases). Trimming pared 0 bases from V and 4 bases from J, leaving 11 bases between. Germline assignment: CDR1 SGDLS and CDR2 YYNGEE. The CDR3 length is 14 residues. CDR3 sequence: CASSVAQGAYEQYF. CDR3 in DNA: TGTGCCAGCAGCGTAGCACAGGGAGCTTACGAGCAGTACTTC.

The CDR3 spells CAINSQGANTEAFF. DNA of the CDR3: TGTGCCATCAACTCACAGGGAGCGAACACTGAAGCTTTCTTT. The chain joins TRBV10-3 to TRBJ1-1; TRBD1 might be the D (6 bases). Germline V gene sequence: CDR1 ENHRY, CDR2 SYGVKD. V was pared by 7 bases and J by 1 base, with 13 bases between. The length of the CDR3 is 14 residues.

Comments on this clonotype: A much larger clonotype is one base distant, so this may be a read error. In nucleotides, the CDR3 is TGTGCCAGCAGTGCGACAGGGTGGGGAGGGACCCAGTACTTC. Residues: CASSATGWGGTQYF. The chain employs TRBV6-1 and TRBJ2-5; TRBD1 is a possible D gene (7 bases). The CDR3 sequence is 14 residues long. Germline CDR1 reads MNHNS; CDR2 reads SASEGT. V was clipped by 4 bases and J by 7 bases, with 16 bases between them.

The chain employs TRBV2 and TRBJ1-1, with 9 nucleotides matching TRBD1. This CDR3 contains 16 residues. The germline gives CDR1 SNHLY, CDR2 FYNNEI. The J segment lost 1 base and the V segment lost 6 bases, leaving 9 bases of the junction unmatched. In DNA form, the CDR3 reads TGTGCCAGCAGGTATGGGACAGGGAGATCGAACACTGAAGCTTTCTTT. This encodes CASRYGTGRSNTEAFF.

The genes are TRBV29-1 and TRBJ2-5, with TRBD1 identical over 9 bases. Trimming cost V 4 bases and J 6 bases; bases outside gene matches: 9. The CDR3 loop spans 14 amino acids. Looked up from germline, CDR1 is SQVTM and CDR2 is ANQGSEA. CDR3 region: CSVGGGQGGKTQYF. The CDR3 region has the DNA TGCAGCGTTGGCGGGGGACAGGGAGGGAAGACCCAGTACTTC.